This TCR beta chain was sequenced in a study of T cell responses to AZD1222 COVID-19 vaccine. Overall study: Doses given second, at about 4 or about 12 weeks, were pooled.

A remark on this clone: Its antigen is not known.

The junction had 8 bases not matched to a gene; V was cut back by 1 base and J by 0 bases. Germline loops: CDR1 SQVTM, CDR2 ANQGSEA. The CDR3 is 16 residues long. TCRdb keeps only in-frame clones here, not all; method: immunoSEQ multiplex PCR. The sample contains 100,000 to 120,000 clones, 88% of which appear only once. Study-level findings and limits: Across spike, vaccine-associated CD4 TCRs were found, dominant at 160-218 and 743-854. White British donors predominated, females outnumbered males, and clonal diversity was possibly underestimated.

Here the sequenced sample was peripheral blood, taken on day 0 of AZD1222 vaccination. The chain recombines TRBV29-1 with TRBJ1-2, with 7 bases lining up with TRBD1. The TCR sequence derives from an adult in good health. The CDR3 nucleotides read TGCAGCGTTGAAGTTATTGGGGGGACAGCTAACTATGGCTACACCTTC. Protein: CSVEVIGGTANYGYTF.